The 29 T cell receptor beta chains in this list originate from one sample, sequenced in a study of tissue T cells after allogeneic stem cell transplantation. TCRdb keeps only in-frame clones here, not all; method: immunoSEQ multiplex PCR. The sample lists 5,500 to 7,500 clones; approximately 51% were seen once. Described time point: mouse harvest day 7 after allogeneic transplant. The graft held 10^6 splenic CD5+ T cells and 10^7 T-cell-depleted bone marrow cells. Sequences were obtained from lymph node tissue. Receptors originate from a female BALB/c mouse given C57BL/6 T cells with graft-versus-host disease after an allogeneic hematopoietic cell transplant.

As to this clone: All gene names here are mouse names. From the germline J gene comes the end of the CDR3, since the read stops 1 residue before it. J is TRBJ2-1 and V is TRBV19; 8 bases fit TRBD2. V was clipped by 2 bases and J by 5 bases; unmatched bases: 6. The CDR3 covers 15 residues. Germline CDR1 reads FNHDT; CDR2 reads SITEND (reference sequence). This chain's CDR3 is CASSIAGGRDAEQFF. The part of the CDR3 DNA that was read is TGTGCCAGCAGTATTGCTGGGGGGAGAGATGCTGAGCAGTTC.

A few counts support this clone. Gene and germline names: mouse. The read gets to within 1 residue of the CDR3 end, and the germline J gene fills in the rest. The rearrangement uses TRBV26 and TRBJ2-7; D is unresolved. The CDR3 covers 14 residues. V was shortened by 3 bases and J by 0 bases, with 9 bases between the two germline ends. Germline V CDR1 and CDR2: KGHPV, FQNQEV (reference sequence). The CDR3 bases that were read are TGTGCCAGCAGTCTTCGGGGATTCTCCTATGAACAGTAC. It yields the protein CASSLRGFSYEQY. The full CDR3 is CASSLRGFSYEQYF. Variable domain in full (rest from reference TRBV26 and TRBJ2-7): NSKVIQTPRYLVKGQGQKAKMRCIPEKGHPVVFWYQQNKNNEFKFLINFQNQEVLQQIDMTEKRFSAECPSNSPCSLEIQSSEAGDSALYLCASSLRGFSYEQYFGPGTRLTVL.

As concerns this clone: Mouse germline and gene names are used. The read ends 1 residue shy of where the CDR3 ends; the end is completed using the germline J gene. The chain has TRBV23 and TRBJ1-1. CDR1 and CDR2 from the germline V gene are KGHTA and FQNQQP. The CDR3 covers 13 residues. The covered CDR3 bases are TGCTCCAGCAGTCAATCGGGAGGAACAGAAGTCTTC. Its protein is CSSSQSGGTEVF. The CDR3 in full is CSSSQSGGTEVFF.

Of note for this clone: Gene names denote mouse genes. Read coverage stops 1 residue before the CDR3 terminus; the germline J gene supplies the remainder. This chain connects TRBV19 to TRBJ2-7; D tentatively reads TRBD1 or TRBD2 (7 bases each). This CDR3 is 11 amino acids long. The germline V and J ends were trimmed by 6 bases and 7 bases, with 11 bases remaining between them. Germline-derived CDR1 and CDR2 are FNHDT and SITEND (reference sequence). The CDR3 here is CASNQGGEQYF. The CDR3 bases that were read are TGTGCCAGCAACCAGGGGGGGGAACAGTAC.

In this sample, this clone turned up a few times. The genes and germline here are from mouse. The read ends 1 residue before the CDR3 terminus; that terminus is restored from the germline J gene. The chain couples TRBV16 to TRBJ1-1; D uncertain. The CDR3 has 13 residues. The germline V and J ends were trimmed by 0 bases and 3 bases, with 5 bases remaining between them. The germline V gene encodes CDR1 SGHSA and CDR2 FRNQAP. The covered CDR3 bases are TGTGCAAGCAGCTTAGATCGAGACACAGAAGTCTTC. Its translation is CASSLDRDTEVF. In full, the CDR3 reads CASSLDRDTEVFF.

Details on this clone: Gene names are mouse gene names. The sequenced part of the CDR3 DNA is TGTGCAAGCAGCCCCCGGGTTTATTCTGGAAATACGCTCTAT. Its protein is CASSPRVYSGNTLY. Given in full, the CDR3 is CASSPRVYSGNTLYF. The V gene is TRBV16, the J gene TRBJ1-3, with unresolved D. The observed sequence ends 1 residue before the CDR3 terminus, with the missing tail filled in from the germline J gene. Per the germline V gene, CDR1 is SGHSA and CDR2 is FRNQAP. Trimming shortened V by 5 bases and J by 0 bases, and 11 bases separated the two germline ends. The CDR3 sequence is 15 residues long.

Remarks on this clone: The gene names here belong to mouse. Sequencing ends 1 residue short of the CDR3 end; the germline J gene provides the rest. This chain connects TRBV16 to TRBJ2-7; 11 positions match TRBD2. After removal of 5 bases from V and 7 bases from J, the junction contained 10 bases not matched to a gene. Germline V gene lookup returns CDR1 SGHSA and CDR2 FRNQAP. The CDR3 has 15 residues. The CDR3 spells CASSPRLGGAGEQYF. CDR3 DNA (partial): TGTGCAAGCAGCCCTCGACTGGGGGGGGCGGGGGAACAGTAC.

This clone qualifies as medium-sized. Gene labels here are mouse ones. The CDR3 goes on 1 residue after the read ends, and that part is filled in from the germline J gene. V is TRBV4 and J is TRBJ2-7; 10 bases match TRBD1. Germline CDR1 LGHDT, CDR2 YNNKQL (reference sequence). Unmatched junction bases numbered 5, after V lost 5 bases and J lost 7 bases. This CDR3 spans 13 amino acids. CDR3 in amino acids: CASSLDRGPEQYF. CDR3 DNA, as far as it was read: TGTGCCAGCAGCCTAGACAGGGGGCCCGAACAGTAC.

About this clone: Each gene name is a mouse one. The read terminates 1 residue ahead of where the CDR3 ends, so the germline J gene completes it. This chain links TRBV26 with TRBJ2-4, with 11 bases matching TRBD1. The V gene end was trimmed by 2 bases and the J gene end by 5 bases; junction bases not matched to a gene: 0. This CDR3 has 14 amino acids. Per germline, CDR1 KGHPV and CDR2 FQNQEV (reference sequence). CDR3 DNA, as far as it was read: TGTGCCAGCAGTCTGGGACAGGGGGCAAACACCTTGTAC. It codes for CASSLGQGANTLY. The complete CDR3 reads CASSLGQGANTLYF. Combining the CDR3 with reference TRBV26 and TRBJ2-4 gives the whole variable domain NSKVIQTPRYLVKGQGQKAKMRCIPEKGHPVVFWYQQNKNNEFKFLINFQNQEVLQQIDMTEKRFSAECPSNSPCSLEIQSSEAGDSALYLCASSLGQGANTLYFGAGTRLSVL.

With respect to this clone: Here the gene names and germline are mouse. The CDR3 end falls 1 residue outside the read, so it is completed with the germline J gene. The chain has TRBV3 and TRBJ2-4; 9 bases fit TRBD2. Germline lookup yields CDR1 SNHLY and CDR2 FYNGKV (reference sequence). This CDR3 is built from 16 residues. V lost 5 bases and J lost 0; bases outside the gene matches: 6. The part of the CDR3 DNA that was read is TGTGCCAGCAGCCACCGACTGGGGGTTAGTCAAAACACCTTGTAC. Protein: CASSHRLGVSQNTLY. The CDR3 in full is CASSHRLGVSQNTLYF.

This clone turned up a few times. The germline and genes are mouse ones. The DNA ends 1 residue before the CDR3 does, and the rest of the CDR3 is filled in from the germline J gene. The rearrangement uses TRBV16 and TRBJ2-7; 7 bases are shared with TRBD1. The CDR3 extends over 12 amino acids. J was trimmed by 9 bases and V by 3 bases; bases with no gene match: 5. In germline, CDR1 is SGHSA, CDR2 FRNQAP. CDR3 DNA (partial): TGTGCAAGCAGCTTCGACAGGGTAGGACAGTAC. Its translation: CASSFDRVGQY. The full CDR3 is CASSFDRVGQYF.

On this clone itself: Genes and germline are mouse. The read ends 1 residue early relative to the CDR3; the germline J gene fills the gap. This chain connects TRBV31 to TRBJ2-7; D uncertain. Germline V gene data show CDR1 as GKSSPN and CDR2 as SITVG. This CDR3 contains 12 residues. V lost 0 bases to trimming and J lost 4 bases, with 7 bases between them. CDR3 sequence reads: CAWSLLPYEQYF. CDR3 DNA (partial): TGTGCCTGGAGTCTACTCCCTTATGAACAGTAC.

This clone was seen a few times. The listed genes are named as in mouse. The DNA ends 1 residue before the CDR3 does, and the rest of the CDR3 is filled in from the germline J gene. The chain uses TRBV31 and TRBJ2-3; possibly TRBD2 for D (6 bases). CDR3 size: 14 residues. Germline V gives CDR1 GKSSPN, CDR2 SITVG. Trimming pared 1 base from V and 0 bases from J, leaving 8 bases between. This CDR3 reads CAWSRGVSAETLYF. CDR3 DNA (partial): TGTGCCTGGAGTCGGGGGGTTAGTGCAGAAACGCTGTAT. The full variable domain, completed using reference TRBV31 and TRBJ2-3, is AQTIHQWPVAEIKAVGSPLSLGCTIKGKSSPNLYWYWQATGGTLQQLFYSITVGQVESVVQLNLSASRPKDDQFILSTEKLLLSHSGFYLCAWSRGVSAETLYFGSGTRLTVL.

This clone appeared a few times. The genes and germline here are from mouse. The CDR3 extends 1 residue past the end of the read, so its final part is completed from the germline J gene. The rearrangement uses TRBV3 and TRBJ1-4, with TRBD1 as a possible D gene (5 bases). V lost 4 bases, J lost 0 bases, and 9 bases lay in between. The length of the CDR3 is 15 residues. From germline, CDR1 is SNHLY and CDR2 FYNGKV (reference sequence). The CDR3 loop is CASSSGPISNERLFF. CDR3 DNA (partial): TGTGCCAGCAGCTCGGGACCAATTTCCAACGAAAGATTATTT. The whole variable domain, remainder taken from reference TRBV3 and TRBJ1-4, is GPKVLQIPSHQIIDMGQMVTLNCDPVSNHLYFYWYKQILGQQMEFLVNFYNGKVMEKSKLFKDQFSVERPDGSYFTLKIQPTALEDSAVYFCASSSGPISNERLFFGHGTKLSVL.

Concerning this clone itself: Gene names and germline refer to mouse. The sequence runs out 1 residue before the end of the CDR3; the remainder is reconstructed from the germline J gene. The rearrangement uses TRBV1 and TRBJ1-2; D is perhaps TRBD1 (5 bases). V was clipped by 6 bases and J by 1 base, with 9 bases between them. The CDR3 has 13 residues. Germline values: CDR1 NSQYPW, CDR2 LRSPGD (reference sequence). CDR3 sequence reads: CTCSRGKNSDYTF. CDR3 bases read: TGCACCTGCAGCCGGGGGAAAAACTCCGACTACACC.

On this clone itself: Germline and genes here are mouse. The CDR3 end falls 1 residue outside the read, so it is completed with the germline J gene. This chain uses TRBV19 with TRBJ2-4; a possible D gene is TRBD2 (6 bases). V lost 7 bases and J lost 0, with 12 bases in between. The CDR3 length is 14 residues. Germline assignment: CDR1 FNHDT and CDR2 SITEND (reference sequence). The CDR3 spells CASASLGSQNTLYF. CDR3 bases read: TGTGCCAGCGCCTCACTGGGTAGTCAAAACACCTTGTAC. Full variable domain (remainder filled in from reference TRBV19 and TRBJ2-4): GGIITQTPKFLIGQEGQKLTLKCQQNFNHDTMYWYRQDSGKGLRLIYYSITENDLQKGDLSEGYDASREKKSSFSLTVTSAQKNEMAVFLCASASLGSQNTLYFGAGTRLSVL.

Turning to this clone: The listed genes are named as in mouse. The read stops 1 residue short of the end of the CDR3; the missing end is completed from the germline J gene. The rearrangement uses TRBV26 and TRBJ1-1; D remains ambiguous. Germline V gives CDR1 KGHPV, CDR2 FQNQEV (reference sequence). This CDR3 spans 13 amino acids. The germline V and J ends were trimmed by 4 bases and 2 bases, with 8 bases remaining between them. CDR3 protein: CASSQRLNTEVFF. The CDR3 DNA, read in part, is TGTGCCAGCAGTCAGAGGCTCAACACAGAAGTCTTC.

Turning to this clone: Gene names follow the mouse nomenclature. The read terminates 1 residue before the CDR3 end, so the remaining end is supplied by the germline J gene. V usage is TRBV26 and J usage is TRBJ2-4; either TRBD1 or TRBD2 may fit D (5 bases each). Germline values: CDR1 KGHPV, CDR2 FQNQEV (reference sequence). Trimming cost V 0 bases and J 3 bases, with 10 bases left between them. The CDR3 covers 15 residues. The CDR3 region is CASSLSRGWQNTLYF. The CDR3 bases that were read are TGTGCCAGCAGTCTGTCGAGGGGCTGGCAAAACACCTTGTAC.

Worth noting for this clone: Gene and germline names: mouse. Partial CDR3 DNA: TGTGCCAGCAGCCAAGATGGGAACCAAGACACCCAGTAC. It yields the protein CASSQDGNQDTQY. The whole CDR3 region reads CASSQDGNQDTQYF. The chain is built from TRBV2 and TRBJ2-5, with D uncertain. The read gets to within 1 residue of the CDR3 end, and the germline J gene fills in the rest. V was shortened by 0 bases and J by 0 bases, with 4 bases between the two germline ends. Germline V lookup: CDR1 LGHNA, CDR2 YSYQKL. The CDR3 contains 14 residues.

About this clone: Gene labels here are mouse ones. The DNA ends 1 residue before the CDR3 does, and the rest of the CDR3 is filled in from the germline J gene. V and J are TRBV26 and TRBJ2-5; unclear D gene. V lost 2 bases and J lost 3, with 6 bases in between. The CDR3 is 13 amino acids. Germline CDR1 and CDR2: KGHPV and FQNQEV (reference sequence). CDR3 bases read: TGTGCCAGCAGTCTGGGGGAGCAAGACACCCAGTAC. This translates into CASSLGEQDTQY. The entire CDR3 protein reads CASSLGEQDTQYF.

A remark on this clone: The gene symbols are mouse symbols. The read terminates 1 residue before the CDR3 end, so the remaining end is supplied by the germline J gene. The J gene is TRBJ2-4, the V gene TRBV14; the D gene could be TRBD1 or TRBD2 (6 bases each). The CDR3 totals 15 residues. V was clipped by 2 bases and J by 0 bases, with 10 bases between them. Germline lookup yields CDR1 SGHDT and CDR2 FRDEAV. The CDR3 is CASSLGAWSQNTLYF. CDR3 DNA, as far as it was read: TGTGCCAGCAGTTTGGGGGCGTGGAGTCAAAACACCTTGTAC.

This clone was found a few times. Gene and germline names: mouse. From the germline J gene comes the end of the CDR3, since the read stops 1 residue before it. The V and J genes are TRBV16 and TRBJ2-3; TRBD1 aligns across 8 bases. Germline loops: CDR1 SGHSA, CDR2 FRNQAP. This CDR3 contains 14 residues. Trimming removed 2 bases from V and 3 bases from J; junction bases left unmatched: 1. The covered CDR3 bases are TGTGCAAGCAGCTTACAGGGGGCAGCAGAAACGCTGTAT. Its protein is CASSLQGAAETLY. The full CDR3 reads CASSLQGAAETLYF.

Remarks on this clone: All gene names here are mouse names. The read halts 1 residue ahead of the CDR3 end, with the missing end drawn from the germline J gene. The rearrangement uses TRBV12-2 and TRBJ2-2, with D perhaps assigned TRBD1 or TRBD2 (5 bases each). Germline V gene data show CDR1 as SGHLS and CDR2 as HYDKME. The CDR3 contains 11 residues. The ends were cut back, 5 bases at V and 8 bases at J, with 8 bases in the middle. CDR3 region: CASWGRGQLYF. The sequenced CDR3 bases are TGTGCCAGCTGGGGGAGGGGGCAGCTCTAC. Full variable domain (outside the CDR3, taken from reference TRBV12-2 and TRBJ2-2): NSGVVQSPRYIIKGKGERSILKCIPISGHLSVAWYQQTQGQELKFFIQHYDKMERDKGNLPSRFSVQQFDDYHSEMNMSALELEDSAVYFCASWGRGQLYFGEGSKLTVL.

Regarding this clone: The genes are named according to mouse. The read ends 1 residue shy of where the CDR3 ends; the end is completed using the germline J gene. The chain recombines TRBV5 with TRBJ2-7, with 11 bases aligning to TRBD1. V lost 3 bases, J lost 7 bases, and 2 bases stayed unmatched. The CDR3 covers 13 residues. Germline V CDR1 and CDR2: LGHNA, YNLKQL (reference sequence). Partial CDR3 DNA: TGTGCCAGCAGCCAGGACAGGGGGCGGGAACAGTAC. It is translated as CASSQDRGREQY. The entire CDR3 protein reads CASSQDRGREQYF.

About this clone itself: Germline and genes: mouse. The read ends 1 residue early relative to the CDR3; the germline J gene fills the gap. This rearrangement joins TRBV29 to TRBJ1-5; D is unresolved. Per germline, CDR1 MSHET and CDR2 SYDVDS. Deletions cut 6 bases from V and 3 bases from J, with 6 bases between. The CDR3 runs 12 residues. CDR3 sequence: CASREGNQAPLF. CDR3 DNA (partial): TGTGCTAGCAGGGAGGGCAACCAGGCTCCGCTT.

On this clone itself: Gene names are mouse gene names. The read terminates 1 residue ahead of where the CDR3 ends, so the germline J gene completes it. The V gene is TRBV1, the J gene TRBJ2-4; weak D call: TRBD1 (5 bases). Trimming removed 0 bases from V and 2 bases from J, with 12 bases in between. CDR3 length: 16 amino acids. In germline, CDR1 is NSQYPW, CDR2 LRSPGD (reference sequence). CDR3 DNA, as far as it was read: TGCACCTGCAGTGCAGATTTACGGACACTTCAAAACACCTTGTAC. Its translation: CTCSADLRTLQNTLY. The entire CDR3 sequence reads CTCSADLRTLQNTLYF. Together with reference TRBV1 and TRBJ2-4, the CDR3 gives the full variable domain: VTLLEQNPRWRLVPRGQAVNLRCILKNSQYPWMSWYQQDLQKQLQWLFTLRSPGDKEVKSLPGADYLATRVTDTELRLQVANMSQGRTLYCTCSADLRTLQNTLYFGAGTRLSVL.

On this clone itself: Gene names denote mouse genes. The read falls 1 residue short of the CDR3 end, and the missing part is taken from the germline J gene. The chain is built from TRBV12-2 and TRBJ2-4; no firm D call. Trimming pared 2 bases from V and 0 bases from J, leaving 5 bases between. The CDR3 has 13 amino acids. The germline V gene encodes CDR1 SGHLS and CDR2 HYDKME. CDR3 DNA (partial): TGTGCCAGCTCTCGGGGTAGTCAAAACACCTTGTAC. The encoded protein is CASSRGSQNTLY. The whole CDR3 sequence is CASSRGSQNTLYF.

As to this clone: Gene names and germline refer to mouse. CDR3 protein: CASSPGTVNQAPLF. CDR3 bases read: TGTGCCAGCAGCCCAGGGACAGTCAACCAGGCTCCGCTT. The V gene is TRBV19, the J gene TRBJ1-5, with 7 positions matching TRBD1. The DNA ends 1 residue before the CDR3 does, and the rest of the CDR3 is filled in from the germline J gene. Germline V gene lookup returns CDR1 FNHDT and CDR2 SITEND (reference sequence). V lost 5 bases, J lost 3 bases, and 5 bases stayed unmatched. The CDR3 extends over 14 amino acids.

This clone appeared a few times. Gene names are mouse gene names. The read ends 1 residue shy of where the CDR3 ends; the end is completed using the germline J gene. The chain couples TRBV19 to TRBJ1-2; tentative D call: TRBD1 (6 bases). The V and J ends lost 5 bases and 1 base respectively, with 9 bases between them. The CDR3 length is 13 residues. CDR1 is FNHDT and CDR2 is SITEND in the germline V gene (reference sequence). The CDR3 sequence: CASSRDKNSDYTF. The covered CDR3 bases are TGTGCCAGCAGCCGGGACAAAAACTCCGACTACACC.